This T cell receptor (beta chain) is drawn from a study of blood T cell repertoires in COVID-19. Turning to the study itself: T cells, B-cell-depleted T cells, or PBMCs supplied cDNA or gDNA.

Authors' analysis steps: The authors estimated nucleated cell counts from reference gene primer amplification. TCRdb keeps only in-frame clones here, not all; method: immunoSEQ multiplex PCR. The V and J calls and clone size were taken over from that table, and D and trimming were inferred from the DNA. The table has about 140,000 clones, around 90% seen once; the top ten hold over 0.8%. V was clipped by 4 bases and J by 0 bases, with 13 bases between them. Germline lookup yields CDR1 LGHDT and CDR2 YNNKEL (reference sequence). The CDR3 is made up of 16 amino acids. This sequence was found in a woman aged 45 to 65 with acute or convalescent COVID-19. The sample was peripheral blood. The chain couples TRBV3-1 (or the pseudogene TRBV3-2) to TRBJ2-4; D gene unclear. CDR3 nucleotides: TGTGCCAGCAGCCGGATGACAACAGTAGCCAAAAACATTCAGTACTTC. Translating gives CASSRMTTVAKNIQYF.